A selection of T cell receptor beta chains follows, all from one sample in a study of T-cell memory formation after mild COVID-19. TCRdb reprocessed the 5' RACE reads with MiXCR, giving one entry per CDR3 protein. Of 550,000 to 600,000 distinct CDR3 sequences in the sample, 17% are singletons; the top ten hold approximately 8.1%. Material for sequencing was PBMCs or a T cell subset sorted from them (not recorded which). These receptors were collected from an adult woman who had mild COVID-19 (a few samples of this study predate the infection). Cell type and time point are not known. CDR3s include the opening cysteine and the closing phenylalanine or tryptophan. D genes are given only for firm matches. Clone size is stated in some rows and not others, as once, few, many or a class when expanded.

TGTGCCAGCAGCGCCCGGGACAGGGGGCACACTGAAGCTTTCTTT	CASSARDRGHTEAFF	TRBD1	few	TRBJ1-1	TRBV14
TGTGCCAGCAGCGCAGCGGGAAGCTCCTACAATGAGCAGTTCTTC	CASSAAGSSYNEQFF	TRBD2	many	TRBJ2-1	TRBV12-3/TRBV12-4
TGTGCCAGCATGCCAACCCCGGACAGCCCGTACGAGCGGTACTTC	CASMPTPDSPYERYF	.	.	TRBJ2-7	TRBV7-9
TGTGCCAGCAGTCAGAGGACTAGCGGGATGTACGAGCAGTACTTC	CASSQRTSGMYEQYF	TRBD2	few	TRBJ2-7	TRBV6-2/TRBV6-3
TGCGCCAGCAGCTTGGCCACCAGGGAGGGTGAGACCCAGTACTTC	CASSLATREGETQYF	TRBD2	.	TRBJ2-5	TRBV5-1
TGCGCCAGCAGCTTTGGGGGAAGTAATGAAAAACTGTTTTTT	CASSFGGSNEKLFF	.	many	TRBJ1-4	TRBV5-1
TGCAGTGAGTTAGGTCCGAACACTGAAGCTTTCTTT	CSELGPNTEAFF	.	.	TRBJ1-1	TRBV20-1
TGTGCCAGCAGTTTACGACTAGCGGGCACAGATACGCAGTATTTT	CASSLRLAGTDTQYF	TRBD2	many	TRBJ2-3	TRBV28
TGTGCCAGCAGTTTAGCGAGAAAGAACACTGAAGCTTTCTTT	CASSLARKNTEAFF	.	.	TRBJ1-1	TRBV12-3/TRBV12-4
TGCGCCAGCAGCTTGGCTGGGGGGCTGATTGGAAACACCATATATTTT	CASSLAGGLIGNTIYF	.	.	TRBJ1-3	TRBV5-1
TGTGCCAGCAACGAAAGGACCGCGGGCTATGGCTACACCTTC	CASNERTAGYGYTF	.	few	TRBJ1-2	TRBV7-9
TGTGCCAGCAGCTGGGGACTAGCGGGAGGACAGGGGACCCAGTACTTC	CASSWGLAGGQGTQYF	TRBD2	.	TRBJ2-5	TRBV7-3
TGTGCCAGCAGGCAAGGACTAGCGGGGGGCCTCAAGAACGGGGAGCTGTTTTTT	CASRQGLAGGLKNGELFF	TRBD2	many	TRBJ2-2	TRBV6-2/TRBV6-3
TGTGCCAGCAGTTACTCGTTGGGTGCTAGCACAGATACGCAGTATTTT	CASSYSLGASTDTQYF	.	few	TRBJ2-3	TRBV6-5